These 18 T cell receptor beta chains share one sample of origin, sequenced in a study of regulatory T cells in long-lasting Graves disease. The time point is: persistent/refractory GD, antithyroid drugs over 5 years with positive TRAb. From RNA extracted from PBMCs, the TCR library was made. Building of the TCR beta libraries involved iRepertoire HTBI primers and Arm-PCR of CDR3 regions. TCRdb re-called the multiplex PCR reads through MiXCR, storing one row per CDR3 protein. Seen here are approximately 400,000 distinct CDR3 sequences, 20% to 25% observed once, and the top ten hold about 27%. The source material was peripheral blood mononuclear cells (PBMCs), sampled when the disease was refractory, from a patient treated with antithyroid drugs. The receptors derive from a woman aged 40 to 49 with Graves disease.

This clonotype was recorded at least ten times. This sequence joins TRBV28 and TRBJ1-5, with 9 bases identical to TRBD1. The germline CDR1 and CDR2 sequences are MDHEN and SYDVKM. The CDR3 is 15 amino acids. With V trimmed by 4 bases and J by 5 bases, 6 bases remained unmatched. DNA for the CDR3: TGTGCCAGCAGTTCCCCCGGGACAGGGTATCAGCCCCAGCATTTT. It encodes CASSSPGTGYQPQHF.

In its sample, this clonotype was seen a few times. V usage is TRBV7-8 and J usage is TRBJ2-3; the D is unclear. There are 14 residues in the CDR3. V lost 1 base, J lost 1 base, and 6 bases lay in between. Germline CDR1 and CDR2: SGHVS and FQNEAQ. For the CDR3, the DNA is TGTGCCAGCAGCTTAGGTTTGCGCACAGATACGCAGTATTTT. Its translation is CASSLGLRTDTQYF. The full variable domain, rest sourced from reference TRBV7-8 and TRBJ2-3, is GAGVSQSPRYKVAKRGQDVALRCDPISGHVSLFWYQQALGQGPEFLTYFQNEAQLDKSGLPSDRFFAERPEGSVSTLKIQRTQQEDSAVYLCASSLGLRTDTQYFGPGTRLTVL.

DNA of the CDR3: TGTGCCAGCAGCCCAATCGCAAGAACTAGCGGGAGGGGTAGCTCCTACGAGCAGTACTTC. The encoded protein is CASSPIARTSGRGSSYEQYF. This rearrangement joins TRBV11-2 to TRBJ2-7; the match to TRBD2 covers 13 bases. V was pared by 5 bases and J by 0 bases, with 16 bases of the junction left unmatched. Germline V gives CDR1 SGHAT, CDR2 FQNNGV. This CDR3 is 20 amino acids long.

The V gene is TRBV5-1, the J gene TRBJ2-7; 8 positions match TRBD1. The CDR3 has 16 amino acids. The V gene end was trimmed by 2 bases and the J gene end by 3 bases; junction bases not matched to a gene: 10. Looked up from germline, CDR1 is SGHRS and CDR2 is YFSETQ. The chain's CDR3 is CASSFTRGTGDYEQYF. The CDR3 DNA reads TGCGCCAGCAGCTTTACCCGCGGGACAGGCGACTACGAGCAGTACTTC.

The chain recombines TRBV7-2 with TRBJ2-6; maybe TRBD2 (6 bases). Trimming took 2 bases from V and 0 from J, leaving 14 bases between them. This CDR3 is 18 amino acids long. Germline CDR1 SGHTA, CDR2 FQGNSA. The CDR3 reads CASSLLPAGSSGANVLTF. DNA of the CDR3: TGTGCCAGCAGCTTACTACCGGCGGGGTCCTCTGGGGCCAACGTCCTGACTTTC.

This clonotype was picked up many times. The CDR3 is CASSFQAGAEQYF. For the CDR3, the DNA is TGTGCCAGCAGCTTCCAGGCGGGTGCTGAGCAGTACTTC. The chain uses TRBV2 and TRBJ2-7, with D tentatively TRBD2 (5 bases). Germline CDR1 and CDR2: SNHLY and FYNNEI. The CDR3 is made up of 13 amino acids. Trimming removed 6 bases at V and 7 bases at J, with 16 bases between.

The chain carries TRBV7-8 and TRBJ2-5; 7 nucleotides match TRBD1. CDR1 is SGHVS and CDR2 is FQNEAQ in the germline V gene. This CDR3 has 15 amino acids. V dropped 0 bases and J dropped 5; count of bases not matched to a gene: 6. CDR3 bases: TGTGCCAGCAGCTTAGCCACGACAGGGACGGAGACCCAGTACTTC. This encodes CASSLATTGTETQYF. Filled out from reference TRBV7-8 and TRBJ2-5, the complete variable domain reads GAGVSQSPRYKVAKRGQDVALRCDPISGHVSLFWYQQALGQGPEFLTYFQNEAQLDKSGLPSDRFFAERPEGSVSTLKIQRTQQEDSAVYLCASSLATTGTETQYFGPGTRLLVL.

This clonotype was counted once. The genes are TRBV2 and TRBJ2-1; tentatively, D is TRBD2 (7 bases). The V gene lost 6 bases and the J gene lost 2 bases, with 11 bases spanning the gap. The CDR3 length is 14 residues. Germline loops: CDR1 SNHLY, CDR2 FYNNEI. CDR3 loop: CASRRGTTYNEQFF. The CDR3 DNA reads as TGTGCCAGCAGGAGGGGGACTACCTACAATGAGCAGTTCTTC.

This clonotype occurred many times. This CDR3 is CASRRPPKGGGKETQYF. CDR3 bases: TGTGCCAGCAGAAGGCCCCCAAAGGGGGGTGGAAAAGAGACCCAGTACTTC. The V and J genes are TRBV12-3 or TRBV12-4 and TRBJ2-5; either TRBD1 or TRBD2 may fit D (6 bases each). V lost 6 bases to trimming and J lost 3 bases, with 23 bases between them. This CDR3 contains 17 residues.

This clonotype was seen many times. This chain's CDR3 is CASSLEADSHYGYTF. The DNA for the CDR3 is TGTGCCAGCAGTTTAGAGGCTGACAGCCACTATGGCTACACCTTC. This chain links TRBV27 with TRBJ1-2; D may be TRBD1 (5 bases). The germline gives CDR1 MNHEY, CDR2 SMNVEV (reference sequence). This CDR3 comprises 15 residues. The germline V and J ends were trimmed by 2 bases and 3 bases, with 13 bases remaining between them.

The CDR3 sequence: CASSRTGQLNTEAFF. Written as DNA, the CDR3 is TGTGCCAGCAGCCGGACGGGACAACTGAACACTGAAGCTTTCTTT. J is TRBJ1-1 and V is TRBV7-6; tentative D call: TRBD1 (6 bases). Trimming shortened V by 5 bases and J by 0 bases, and 13 bases separated the two germline ends. Germline V CDR1 and CDR2: SGHVS, FNYEAQ. CDR3 length equals 15 residues.

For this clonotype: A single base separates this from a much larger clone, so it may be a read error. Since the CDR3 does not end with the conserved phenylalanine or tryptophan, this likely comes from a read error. The CDR3 DNA follows: TGTGCCAGCACCCCTGGGGCGGGGCGCACCTACGAGCAGTACTCC. The encoded protein is CASTPGAGRTYEQYS. The rearrangement joins TRBV28 to TRBJ2-7; a possible D gene is TRBD2 (6 bases). This CDR3 is 15 amino acids long. V lost 7 bases, J lost 2 bases, and 18 bases lay in between. Germline loops: CDR1 MDHEN, CDR2 SYDVKM.

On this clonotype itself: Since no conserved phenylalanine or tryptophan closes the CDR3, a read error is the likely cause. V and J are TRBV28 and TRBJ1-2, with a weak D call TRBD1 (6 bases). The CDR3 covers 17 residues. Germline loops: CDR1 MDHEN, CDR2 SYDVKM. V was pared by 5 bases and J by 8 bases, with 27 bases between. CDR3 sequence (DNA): TGTGCCAGCAGTCCCGGCGCAGGGGCCAGCTTTCCCCCAGGCTACACCCTC. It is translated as CASSPGAGASFPPGYTL.

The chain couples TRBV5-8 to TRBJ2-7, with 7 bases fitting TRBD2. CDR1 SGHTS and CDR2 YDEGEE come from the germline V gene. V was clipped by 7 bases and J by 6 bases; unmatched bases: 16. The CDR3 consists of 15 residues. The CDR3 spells CASFSGGRASGEQYF. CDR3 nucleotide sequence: TGTGCCAGCTTCAGTGGGGGGAGGGCCTCGGGCGAGCAGTACTTC.

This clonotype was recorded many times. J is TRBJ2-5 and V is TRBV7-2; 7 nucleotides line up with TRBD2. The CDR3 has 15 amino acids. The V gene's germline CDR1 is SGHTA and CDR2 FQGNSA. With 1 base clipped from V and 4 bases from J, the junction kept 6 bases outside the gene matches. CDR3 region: CASSLVGIAGETQYF. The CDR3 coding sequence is TGTGCCAGCAGCTTAGTTGGAATAGCGGGAGAGACCCAGTACTTC.

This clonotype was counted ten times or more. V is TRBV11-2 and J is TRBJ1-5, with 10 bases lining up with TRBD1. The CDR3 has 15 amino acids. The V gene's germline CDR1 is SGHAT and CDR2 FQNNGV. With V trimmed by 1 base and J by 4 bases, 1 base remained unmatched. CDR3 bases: TGTGCCAGCAGCTTAGGGGGACAGGGGAATCAGCCCCAGCATTTT. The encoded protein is CASSLGGQGNQPQHF.

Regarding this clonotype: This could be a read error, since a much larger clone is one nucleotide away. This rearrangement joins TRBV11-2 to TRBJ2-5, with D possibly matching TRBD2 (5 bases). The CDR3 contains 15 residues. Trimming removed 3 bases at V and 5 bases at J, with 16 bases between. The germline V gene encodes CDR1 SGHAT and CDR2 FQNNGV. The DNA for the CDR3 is TGTGCCAGCAGCTTTTTGGCTAGCATGGTCGAGACCCAGTACTTC. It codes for CASSFLASMVETQYF.

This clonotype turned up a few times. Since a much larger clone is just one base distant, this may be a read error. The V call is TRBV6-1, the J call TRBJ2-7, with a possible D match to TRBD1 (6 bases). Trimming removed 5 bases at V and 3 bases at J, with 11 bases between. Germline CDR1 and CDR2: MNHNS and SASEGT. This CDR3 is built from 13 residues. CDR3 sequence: CASSTTGYYEQYF. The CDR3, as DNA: TGTGCCAGCAGTACTACAGGGTACTACGAGCAGTACTTC.